This T cell receptor beta chain comes out of a study of cytomegalovirus exposure and HLA in healthy donors. Study in general: The platform used for the 120 or so validation repertoires matched that of the 500 to 850 first-cohort repertoires, a later analysis reported. The study's findings and limits: The majority of TCR sequences were rare, yet some public TCRs appeared in many donors.

This clone has only one observation. Its antigen is as yet unknown. Using immunoSEQ multiplex PCR, the repertoire was profiled, and TCRdb retains in-frame clones only, with some absent. The sample lists 100,000 to 150,000 clones; 85% to 90% were seen once. Germline CDR1 GTSNPN, CDR2 SVGIG (reference sequence). CDR3 length: 13 amino acids. V trimming: 3 bases; J trimming: 6 bases; junction bases outside the gene matches: 4. The rearrangement uses TRBV30 and TRBJ2-3, with 9 positions matching TRBD1. This TCR came from a woman aged 18-29 years in good health and CMV-seronegative. The sequencing sample was made of PBMCs. The CDR3, as DNA: TGTGCCTGGAGCGAGGGGACAGGGGATACGCAGTATTTT. Translating it yields CAWSEGTGDTQYF.